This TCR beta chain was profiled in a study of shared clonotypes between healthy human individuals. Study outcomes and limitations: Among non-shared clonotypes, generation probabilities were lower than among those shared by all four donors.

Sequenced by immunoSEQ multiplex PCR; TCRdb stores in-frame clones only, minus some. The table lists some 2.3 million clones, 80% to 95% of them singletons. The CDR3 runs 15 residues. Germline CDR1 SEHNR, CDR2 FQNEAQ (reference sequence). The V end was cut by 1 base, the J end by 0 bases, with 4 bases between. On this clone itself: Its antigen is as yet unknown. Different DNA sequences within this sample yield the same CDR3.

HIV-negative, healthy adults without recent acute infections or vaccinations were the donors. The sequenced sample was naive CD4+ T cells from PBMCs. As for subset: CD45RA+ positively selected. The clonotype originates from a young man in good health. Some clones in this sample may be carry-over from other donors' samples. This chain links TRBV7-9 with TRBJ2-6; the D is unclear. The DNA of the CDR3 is TGTGCCAGCAGCTTAGTAGGCTCTGGGGCCAACGTCCTGACTTTC. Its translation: CASSLVGSGANVLTF. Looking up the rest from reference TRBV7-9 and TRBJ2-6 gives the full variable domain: DTGVSQNPRHKITKRGQNVTFRCDPISEHNRLYWYRQTLGQGPEFLTYFQNEAQLEKSRLLSDRFSAERPKGSFSTLEIQRTEQGDSAMYLCASSLVGSGANVLTFGAGSRLTVL.